What follows are 22 T cell receptor beta chains derived from one specimen sequenced in a study of blood T cells in healthy people across ages. Sample-barcoded 5' priming and a J-beta primer mix drove a second PCR of roughly 6 to 12 cycles. TCRdb processed the 5' RACE reads anew with MiXCR; each CDR3 protein has one entry. In the table there are around 870,000 distinct CDR3 sequences, under 35% of which are singletons. Sequencing input: blood. The receptors were sampled from a woman older than 75 in good health.

This clonotype was picked up many times. The chain links TRBV21-1 to TRBJ2-7; no check of the table's D call, TRBD2, against the DNA was made. TRBV21-1 is a known pseudogene. The CDR3 contains 17 residues. The DNA of the CDR3 is TGTGCCAGCAGCAAAGAGATGATGGGGCCCCGGAGAGTAGAGCAGTACTTC. The encoded protein is CASSKEMMGPRRVEQYF.

This clonotype was seen at least ten times. The chain carries TRBV7-2 and TRBJ2-4, with D possibly TRBD1 on 6 matching bases. V was pared by 5 bases and J by 1 base, with 9 bases between. The CDR3 covers 14 residues. CDR1 and CDR2 (germline): SGHTA, FQGNSA. The CDR3 coding sequence is TGTGCCAGCAGCCCTCAGGGGGCCAAAAACATTCAGTACTTC. It yields the protein CASSPQGAKNIQYF. Combining the CDR3 with reference TRBV7-2 and TRBJ2-4 gives the whole variable domain GAGVSQSPSNKVTEKGKDVELRCDPISGHTALYWYRQSLGQGLEFLIYFQGNSAPDKSGLPSDRFSAERTGGSVSTLTIQRTQQEDSAVYLCASSPQGAKNIQYFGAGTRLSVL.

A note on this clonotype: This could be a read error, since a much larger clone is one nucleotide away. The rearrangement links TRBV7-2 to TRBJ2-1, with D perhaps being TRBD1 or TRBD2 (5 bases each). The V end was cut by 0 bases, the J end by 0 bases, with 15 bases between. This CDR3 comprises 18 residues. The V gene's germline CDR1 is SGHTA and CDR2 FQGNSA. Here the CDR3 reads CASSLAPGPPISYNEQFF. CDR3 DNA sequence: TGTGCCAGCAGCTTAGCCCCGGGACCGCCGATCTCCTACAATGAGCAGTTCTTC.

The table lists this clonotype with a few counts. The chain has TRBV7-2 and TRBJ2-7; 7 bases line up with TRBD1. V lost 2 bases to trimming and J lost 7 bases; unmatched junction nucleotides: 11. The CDR3 contains 15 residues. Germline loops: CDR1 SGHTA, CDR2 FQGNSA. CDR3 sequence: CASSLYVFRGQEQYF. The CDR3 DNA is TGTGCCAGCAGCTTATACGTGTTTAGGGGGCAAGAGCAGTACTTC.

The CDR3 DNA sequence: TGCAGTGCTAGTCCGGGGGGAGGTAGGGAAGCTTTCTTT. Protein product: CSASPGGGREAFF. The chain joins TRBV20-1 to TRBJ1-1, with a tentative D call TRBD1 (5 bases). CDR3 length: 13 residues. Germline V gene lookup returns CDR1 DFQATT and CDR2 SNEGSKA (reference sequence). Trimming took off 3 bases at V and 8 bases at J, with 16 bases between the two ends.

The rearrangement links TRBV15 to TRBJ2-5, with 7 nucleotides matching TRBD1. The CDR3 covers 14 residues. The V and J ends lost 3 bases and 11 bases, in that order; junction bases with no gene match: 12. Germline V gene sequence: CDR1 LNHNV, CDR2 YYDKDF (reference sequence). The CDR3 sequence: CATSSPRDSHKQYF. The DNA of the CDR3 is TGTGCCACCAGCAGCCCCCGGGACAGTCACAAGCAGTACTTC. The full variable domain, rest sourced from reference TRBV15 and TRBJ2-5, is DAMVIQNPRYQVTQFGKPVTLSCSQTLNHNVMYWYQQKSSQAPKLLFHYYDKDFNNEADTPDNFQSRRPNTSFCFLDIRSPGLGDTAMYLCATSSPRDSHKQYFGPGTRLLVL.

As concerns this clonotype: This could be a read error, since a much larger clone is one nucleotide away. This chain links TRBV29-1 with TRBJ1-2, with TRBD1 as a possible D gene (5 bases). The germline CDR1 and CDR2 sequences are SQVTM and ANQGSEA. The CDR3 is made up of 11 amino acids. The CDR3, as DNA: TGCAGCGTTTGGGGCCCGGCTGGCTGCACCTTC. As protein: CSVWGPAGCTF.

Only a few counts were recorded for this clonotype. V is TRBV7-2 and J is TRBJ1-1, with D perhaps TRBD1 (5 bases). The CDR3 is 14 amino acids. Germline V lookup: CDR1 SGHTA, CDR2 FQGNSA. V shed 4 bases and J shed 2 bases, with 11 bases lying between them. The CDR3 here is CASSSHGGNTEAFF. DNA for the CDR3: TGTGCCAGCAGCTCCCACGGGGGAAACACTGAAGCTTTCTTT.

This clonotype was counted many times. The chain joins TRBV5-5 to TRBJ1-2, with unresolved D. CDR3 length: 14 residues. Germline lookup yields CDR1 SGHKS and CDR2 YYEKEE (reference sequence). V lost 5 bases and J lost 7, with 18 bases in between. In DNA, the CDR3 is TGTGCCAGCAGTCCCATGAAAGGGATAAGTGGCTACACCTTC. Its protein product is CASSPMKGISGYTF.

This sequence joins TRBV7-2 and TRBJ2-3; no clear D gene. The CDR3 runs 14 residues. Trimming took 1 base from V and 0 from J, leaving 5 bases between them. Germline CDR1 and CDR2: SGHTA and FQGNSA. The CDR3 sequence: CASSLDYSTDTQYF. DNA for the CDR3: TGTGCCAGCAGCTTAGATTACAGCACAGATACGCAGTATTTT.

This clonotype has a handful of counts. The chain is built from TRBV20-1 and TRBJ2-2; 8 bases match TRBD2. CDR3 length equals 12 residues. CDR1 and CDR2 from the germline V gene are DFQATT and SNEGSKA (reference sequence). V was clipped by 6 bases and J by 5 bases; unmatched bases: 2. This chain's CDR3 is CSAPGGTGELFF. CDR3 in DNA: TGCAGTGCCCCGGGGGGGACCGGGGAGCTGTTTTTT.

This clonotype was recorded at least ten times. The J gene is TRBJ2-1, the V gene TRBV4-1; TRBD2 aligns across 11 bases. From germline, CDR1 is MGHRA and CDR2 YSYEKL. The CDR3 covers 15 residues. The trim removed 3 bases at V and 9 bases at J, leaving 7 bases unmatched. CDR3: CASSHSSGGIVEQFF. CDR3 sequence (DNA): TGCGCCAGCAGCCATTCTAGCGGGGGGATAGTTGAGCAGTTCTTC.

As regards this clonotype: The germline gene is not matched at one end of the junction; a read error may be the cause. The chain combines TRBV2 with TRBJ2-2; 7 bases fit TRBD1. Germline CDR1 SNHLY, CDR2 FYNNEI. The CDR3 contains 15 residues. Here the CDR3 reads CASRPGTVNTGERFF. The CDR3 region has the DNA TGTGCCAGCCGGCCGGGGACAGTTAACACCGGGGAGCGGTTTTTT.

The V call is TRBV20-1, the J call TRBJ2-6; 10 bases fit TRBD2. CDR3 length: 16 residues. Germline V gene lookup returns CDR1 DFQATT and CDR2 SNEGSKA (reference sequence). Trimming removed 1 base from V and 4 bases from J; junction bases left unmatched: 4. CDR3 region: CSARASGGSGANVLTF. CDR3 DNA: TGCAGTGCTAGAGCTAGCGGGGGATCCGGGGCCAACGTCCTGACTTTC.

The table lists this clonotype with a few counts. A read error may explain this, as a much larger clone is one base away. The rearrangement joins TRBV7-9 to TRBJ2-3; 9 nucleotides line up with TRBD2. Germline V gives CDR1 SEHNR, CDR2 FQNEAQ (reference sequence). This CDR3 spans 16 amino acids. Losses at the gene ends were 6 bases for V and 4 bases for J; bases not matched to a gene: 11. The CDR3 DNA sequence: TGTGCCAGCAGTATGGGACTAGCCTCTAGCGCAGATACGCAGTATTTT. It yields the protein CASSMGLASSADTQYF.

The chain links TRBV11-2 to TRBJ2-1, with 7 bases identical to TRBD1. Looked up from germline, CDR1 is SGHAT and CDR2 is FQNNGV. V lost 5 bases to trimming and J lost 9 bases; unmatched junction nucleotides: 7. This CDR3 has 13 amino acids. Here the CDR3 DNA reads TGTGCCAGCAGCCCAAGACAGGGTGGTGAGCAGTTCTTC. It codes for CASSPRQGGEQFF.

This rearrangement joins TRBV30 to TRBJ1-2; D is ambiguous. This CDR3 region has 13 residues. V shed 2 bases and J shed 4 bases, with 11 bases lying between them. Germline V gene sequence: CDR1 GTSNPN, CDR2 SVGIG (reference sequence). This CDR3 is CAWSFPGLYGYTF. Here the CDR3 DNA reads TGTGCCTGGAGTTTCCCAGGCCTCTATGGCTACACCTTC.

This clonotype was picked up a small number of times. Since a much larger clone is just one base distant, this may be a read error. The J gene is TRBJ2-7, the V gene TRBV3-1; D ambiguous. The length of the CDR3 is 14 residues. Per germline, CDR1 LGHDT and CDR2 YNNKEL (reference sequence). The V and J ends lost 0 bases and 7 bases respectively, with 13 bases between them. The CDR3 spells CASSQDYSNNEQYF. The CDR3 DNA reads as TGTGCCAGCAGCCAAGATTACTCAAACAATGAGCAGTACTTC.

There are many counts of this clonotype. The gene calls are TRBV10-3 and TRBJ2-4, with 11 bases identical to TRBD2. Germline V gene sequence: CDR1 ENHRY, CDR2 SYGVKD. J lost 4 bases, V lost 3 bases, and 5 bases had no gene match. The CDR3 sequence is 16 residues long. The CDR3 protein is CAISDSLAGGKNIQYF. CDR3 DNA sequence: TGTGCCATCAGTGACTCGCTAGCGGGGGGAAAAAACATTCAGTACTTC.

In its sample, this clonotype was seen many times. The chain is built from TRBV18 and TRBJ2-5, with 7 bases that match TRBD1. Unmatched junction bases numbered 9, after V lost 5 bases and J lost 0 bases. The CDR3 loop spans 16 amino acids. Germline assignment: CDR1 KGHSH and CDR2 LQKENI. CDR3 in amino acids: CASSNPLGQHQETQYF. The CDR3 DNA follows: TGTGCCAGCTCAAACCCCCTGGGACAGCACCAAGAGACCCAGTACTTC.

The rearrangement joins TRBV20-1 to TRBJ1-6; 10 nucleotides agree with TRBD1. This CDR3 is built from 16 residues. V dropped 3 bases and J dropped 8; count of bases not matched to a gene: 10. Per the germline V gene, CDR1 is DFQATT and CDR2 is SNEGSKA (reference sequence). The CDR3 DNA follows: TGCAGTGCTAGGGGGGGGACAGGGGTATATGATTCACCCCTCCACTTT. Amino acids: CSARGGTGVYDSPLHF.

This clonotype occurred many times. The chain employs TRBV18 and TRBJ1-2, with a weak D call TRBD1 (5 bases). The CDR3 extends over 17 amino acids. V was shortened by 3 bases and J by 2 bases, with 19 bases between the two germline ends. In germline, CDR1 is KGHSH, CDR2 LQKENI. CDR3 amino acids: CASSPMGDFIGNYGYTF. The CDR3 nucleotides read TGTGCCAGCTCACCTATGGGGGATTTCATCGGAAACTATGGCTACACCTTC.